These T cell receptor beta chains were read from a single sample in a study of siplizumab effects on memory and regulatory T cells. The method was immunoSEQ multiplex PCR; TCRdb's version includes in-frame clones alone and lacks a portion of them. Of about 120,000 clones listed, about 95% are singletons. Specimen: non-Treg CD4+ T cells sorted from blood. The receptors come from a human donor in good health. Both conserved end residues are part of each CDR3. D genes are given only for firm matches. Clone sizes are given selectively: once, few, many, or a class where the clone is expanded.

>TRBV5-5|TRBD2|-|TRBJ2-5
CASSIGTSGRLSQETQYF
TGTGCCAGCAGCATCGGGACTAGCGGGAGGCTAAGTCAAGAGACCCAGTACTTC
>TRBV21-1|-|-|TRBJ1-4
CASRGGTREEKLFF
TGTGCCAGCAGAGGCGGGACCAGGGAAGAAAAACTGTTTTTT
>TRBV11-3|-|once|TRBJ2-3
CASRLLRLDTQYF
TGTGCCAGCAGACTCCTTCGGTTGGATACGCAGTATTTT
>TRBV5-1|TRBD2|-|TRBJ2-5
CASSLGGLAGIQETQYF
TGCGCCAGCAGCTTAGGAGGACTAGCGGGGATCCAAGAGACCCAGTACTTC
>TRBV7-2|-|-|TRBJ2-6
CASSLVSVSGANVLTF
TGTGCCAGCAGCTTAGTGAGCGTCTCTGGGGCCAACGTCCTGACTTTC
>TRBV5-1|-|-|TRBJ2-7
CASSLARLRDQNEQYF
TGCGCCAGCAGCTTGGCCCGGCTACGAGACCAGAACGAGCAGTACTTC
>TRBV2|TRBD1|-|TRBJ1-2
CASSLDRGQGYTF
TGTGCCAGCAGCCTGGACAGGGGGCAGGGCTACACCTTC
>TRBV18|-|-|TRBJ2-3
CASSSRLSDTQYF
TGTGCCAGCTCAAGCCGGCTTTCAGATACGCAGTATTTT
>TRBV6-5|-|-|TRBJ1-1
CASSYSVWNTEAFF
TGTGCCAGCAGTTACTCGGTTTGGAACACTGAAGCTTTCTTT
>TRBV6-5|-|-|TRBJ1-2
CASSYSNAGQNGYTF
TGTGCCAGCAGTTACTCTAATGCGGGACAAAATGGCTACACCTTC
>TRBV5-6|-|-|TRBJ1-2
CASSLAGGQLF
TGTGCCAGCAGCTTGGCCGGGGGGCAGCTATTC
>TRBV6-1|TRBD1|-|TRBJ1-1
CASRETGGRPSFF
TGTGCCAGCAGGGAAACAGGGGGACGGCCTTCTTTCTTT
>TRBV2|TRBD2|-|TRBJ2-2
CASNPGLARTGELFF
TGTGCCAGCAACCCGGGACTAGCAAGAACCGGGGAGCTGTTTTTT